The T cell receptor beta chain under discussion was sequenced for a study of cytomegalovirus exposure and HLA in healthy donors. Overall study: An early data release held 75 million to 100 million unique TCRs from HLA-typed donors.

PCR amplification relied on 60 Vbeta primers (plus 13 Jbeta primers). Assay used: immunoSEQ multiplex PCR; TCRdb lists only in-frame clones, some missing. The table shows approximately 120,000 clones, with more than 60% occurring only once. Overall study results and limits: Later examination showed HLA-associated TCR beta chains had greater clonal expansion than equally common others. Highly shared sequence variants in one cluster were likely a sequencing artifact.

Trimming removed 4 bases from V and 5 bases from J, with 12 bases in between. Germline CDR1 and CDR2: SEHNR and FQNEAQ (reference sequence). This CDR3 has 14 residues. Comment on this clone: Its specificity is unknown.

This chain joins TRBV7-9 and TRBJ1-5, with a tentative D call TRBD1 (6 bases). The TCR sequence derives from a woman aged 50 to 65 in good health and CMV-seropositive. Sequencing used PBMCs. The CDR3 sequence: CASSSTGPHQPQHF. CDR3 nucleotide sequence: TGTGCCAGCAGCTCGACAGGTCCTCATCAGCCCCAGCATTTT.